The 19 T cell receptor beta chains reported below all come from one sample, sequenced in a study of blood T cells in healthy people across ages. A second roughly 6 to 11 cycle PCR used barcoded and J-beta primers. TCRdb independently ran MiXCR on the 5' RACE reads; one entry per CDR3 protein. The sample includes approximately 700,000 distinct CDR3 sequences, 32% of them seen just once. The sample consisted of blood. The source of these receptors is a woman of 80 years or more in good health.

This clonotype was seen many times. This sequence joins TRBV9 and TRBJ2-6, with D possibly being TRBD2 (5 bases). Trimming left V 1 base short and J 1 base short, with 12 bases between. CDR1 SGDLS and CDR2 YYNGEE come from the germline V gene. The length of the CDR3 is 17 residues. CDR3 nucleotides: TGTGCCAGCAGCGTATTGTCCCGAGGGTCTGGGGCCAACGTCCTGACTTTC. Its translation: CASSVLSRGSGANVLTF. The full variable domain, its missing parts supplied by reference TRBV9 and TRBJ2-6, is DSGVTQTPKHLITATGQRVTLRCSPRSGDLSVYWYQQSLDQGLQFLIQYYNGEERAKGNILERFSAQQFPDLHSELNLSSLELGDSALYFCASSVLSRGSGANVLTFGAGSRLTVL.

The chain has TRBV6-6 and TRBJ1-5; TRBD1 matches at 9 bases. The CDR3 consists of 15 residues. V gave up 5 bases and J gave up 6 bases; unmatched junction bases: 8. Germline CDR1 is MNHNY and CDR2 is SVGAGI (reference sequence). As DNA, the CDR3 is TGTGCCAGCAGTCCACCGGGACAGGGAGGTCAGCCCCAGCATTTT. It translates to CASSPPGQGGQPQHF.

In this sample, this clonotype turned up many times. CDR3 in DNA: TGTGCCAGCAGCGGACAGGGGGGATTCTATGGCTACACCTTC. Translation: CASSGQGGFYGYTF. V gene TRBV5-5 combines with J gene TRBJ1-2, with TRBD1 matching 10 bases. Looked up from germline, CDR1 is SGHKS and CDR2 is YYEKEE (reference sequence). The V and J ends lost 4 bases and 4 bases, in that order; junction bases with no gene match: 4. The CDR3 is made up of 14 amino acids. The full variable domain, completed using reference TRBV5-5 and TRBJ1-2, is DAGVTQSPTHLIKTRGQQVTLRCSPISGHKSVSWYQQVLGQGPQFIFQYYEKEERGRGNFPDRFSARQFPNYSSELNVNALLLGDSALYLCASSGQGGFYGYTFGSGTRLTVV.

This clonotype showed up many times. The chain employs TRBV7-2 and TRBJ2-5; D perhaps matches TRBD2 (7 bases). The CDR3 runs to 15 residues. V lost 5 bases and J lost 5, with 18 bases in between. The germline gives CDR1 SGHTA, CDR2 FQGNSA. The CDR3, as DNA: TGTGCCAGCAGCCCCGACGGCAGGGGAGGGGAGACCCAGTACTTC. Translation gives CASSPDGRGGETQYF.

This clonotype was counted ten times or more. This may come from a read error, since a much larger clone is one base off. The CDR3: CASSSRLAGRTDTQYF. CDR3 nucleotides: TGTGCCAGCAGTTCCAGACTAGCGGGGCGCACAGATACGCAGTATTTT. J is TRBJ2-3 and V is TRBV27; 11 nucleotides match TRBD2. CDR1 and CDR2 (germline): MNHEY, SMNVEV (reference sequence). There are 16 residues in the CDR3. Unmatched junction bases numbered 4, after V lost 4 bases and J lost 1 base.

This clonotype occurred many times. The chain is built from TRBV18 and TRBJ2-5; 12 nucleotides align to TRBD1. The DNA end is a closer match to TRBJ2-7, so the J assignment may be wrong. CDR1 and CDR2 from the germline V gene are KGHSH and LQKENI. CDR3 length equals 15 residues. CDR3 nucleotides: TGTGCCAGCTCACCACGGGGACAGGGGGCATACGAGCAGTACTTC. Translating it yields CASSPRGQGAYEQYF.

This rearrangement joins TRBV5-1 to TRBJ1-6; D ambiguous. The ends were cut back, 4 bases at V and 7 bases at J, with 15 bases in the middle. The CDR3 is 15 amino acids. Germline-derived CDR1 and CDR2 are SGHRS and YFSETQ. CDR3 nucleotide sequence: TGCGCCAGCAGCGCGGCCGGGCTCCAGAATTCACCCCTCCACTTT. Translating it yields CASSAAGLQNSPLHF.

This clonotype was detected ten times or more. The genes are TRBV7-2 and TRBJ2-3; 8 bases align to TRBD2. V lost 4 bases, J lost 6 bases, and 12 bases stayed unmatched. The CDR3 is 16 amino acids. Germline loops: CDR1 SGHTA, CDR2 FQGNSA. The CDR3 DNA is TGTGCCAGCAGCTCCCGAGGCGGGGGGACCCGGGATACGCAGTATTTT. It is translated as CASSSRGGGTRDTQYF.

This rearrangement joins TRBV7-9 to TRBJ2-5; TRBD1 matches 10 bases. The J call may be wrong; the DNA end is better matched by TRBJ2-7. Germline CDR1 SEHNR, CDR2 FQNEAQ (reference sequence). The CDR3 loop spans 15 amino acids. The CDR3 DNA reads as TGTGCCAGCAGCTCGACCGGGACAGGGGATTCCGAGCAGTACTTC. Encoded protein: CASSSTGTGDSEQYF.

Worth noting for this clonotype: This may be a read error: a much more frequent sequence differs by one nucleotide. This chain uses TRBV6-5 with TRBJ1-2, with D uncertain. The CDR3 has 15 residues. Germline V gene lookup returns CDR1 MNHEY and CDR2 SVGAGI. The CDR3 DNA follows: TGTGTCAGCAGTCCCTCCGGATCTCTAACTGGAGGCTACACCTTC. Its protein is CVSSPSGSLTGGYTF.

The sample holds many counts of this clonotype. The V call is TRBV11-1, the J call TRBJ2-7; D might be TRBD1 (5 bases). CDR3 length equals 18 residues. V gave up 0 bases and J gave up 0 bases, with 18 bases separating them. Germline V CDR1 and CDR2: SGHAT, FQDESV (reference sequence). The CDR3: CASSLALTVTASSYEQYF. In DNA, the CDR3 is TGTGCCAGCAGCTTAGCGCTGACGGTGACAGCGAGCTCCTACGAGCAGTACTTC.

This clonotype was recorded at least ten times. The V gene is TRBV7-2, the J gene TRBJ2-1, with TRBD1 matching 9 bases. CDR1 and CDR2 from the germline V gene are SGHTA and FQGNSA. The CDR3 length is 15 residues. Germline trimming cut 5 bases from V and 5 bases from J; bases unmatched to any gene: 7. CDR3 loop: CASSLDRGSHNEQFF. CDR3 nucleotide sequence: TGTGCCAGCAGCCTGGACAGGGGTTCCCACAATGAGCAGTTCTTC.

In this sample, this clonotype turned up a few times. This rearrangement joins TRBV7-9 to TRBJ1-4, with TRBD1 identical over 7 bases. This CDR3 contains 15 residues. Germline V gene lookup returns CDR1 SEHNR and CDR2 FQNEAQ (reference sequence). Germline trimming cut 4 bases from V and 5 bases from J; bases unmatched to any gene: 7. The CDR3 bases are TGTGCCAGCAGCTCCCGACAGGGTTTGAATGAAAAACTGTTTTTT. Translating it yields CASSSRQGLNEKLFF. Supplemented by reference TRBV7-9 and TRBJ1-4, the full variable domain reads DTGVSQNPRHKITKRGQNVTFRCDPISEHNRLYWYRQTLGQGPEFLTYFQNEAQLEKSRLLSDRFSAERPKGSFSTLEIQRTEQGDSAMYLCASSSRQGLNEKLFFGSGTQLSVL.

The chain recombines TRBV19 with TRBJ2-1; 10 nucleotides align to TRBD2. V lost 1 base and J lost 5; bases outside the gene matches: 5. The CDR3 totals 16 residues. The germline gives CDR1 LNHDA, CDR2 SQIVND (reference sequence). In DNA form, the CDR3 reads TGTGCCAGTAGTATAGGGACTAGCGGTTACGACAATGAGCAGTTCTTC. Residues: CASSIGTSGYDNEQFF.

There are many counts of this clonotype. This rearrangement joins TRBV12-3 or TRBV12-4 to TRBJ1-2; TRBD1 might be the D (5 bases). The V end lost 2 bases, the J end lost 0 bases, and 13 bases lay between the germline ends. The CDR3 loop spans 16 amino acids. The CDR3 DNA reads TGTGCCAGCAGTTTAAGACGGACAAGCGCTAACTATGGCTACACCTTC. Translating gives CASSLRRTSANYGYTF.

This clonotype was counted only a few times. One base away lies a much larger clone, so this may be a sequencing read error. CDR3 sequence: CASSQEIIRSGQVGYNEQYF. The CDR3 nucleotides read TGCGCCAGCAGCCAAGAAATAATAAGGTCGGGACAGGTGGGTTACAATGAGCAGTACTTC. The V gene is TRBV4-1, the J gene TRBJ2-7; 8 nucleotides align to TRBD1. The CDR3 contains 20 residues. Germline V lookup: CDR1 MGHRA, CDR2 YSYEKL. V trimming: 0 bases; J trimming: 7 bases; junction bases outside the gene matches: 23.

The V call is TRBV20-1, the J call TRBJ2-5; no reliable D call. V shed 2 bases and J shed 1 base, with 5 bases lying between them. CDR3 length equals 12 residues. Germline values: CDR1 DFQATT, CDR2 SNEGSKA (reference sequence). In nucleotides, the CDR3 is TGCAGTGCTAGACAGCTCCAAGAGACCCAGTACTTC. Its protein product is CSARQLQETQYF.

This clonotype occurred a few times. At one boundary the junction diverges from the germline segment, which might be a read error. The DNA of the CDR3 is TGTGCCAGCTCACCGCACCGGGAGCGGTTTTTT. Residues: CASSPHRERFF. The J gene is TRBJ2-2, the V gene TRBV18, with a tentative D call TRBD2 (6 bases). The germline gives CDR1 KGHSH, CDR2 LQKENI. CDR3 length equals 11 residues. Combining the CDR3 with reference TRBV18 and TRBJ2-2 gives the whole variable domain NAGVMQNPRHLVRRRGQEARLRCSPMKGHSHVYWYRQLPEEGLKFMVYLQKENIIDESGMPKERFSAEFPKEGPSILRIQQVVRGDSAAYFCASSPHRERFFGEGSRLTVL.

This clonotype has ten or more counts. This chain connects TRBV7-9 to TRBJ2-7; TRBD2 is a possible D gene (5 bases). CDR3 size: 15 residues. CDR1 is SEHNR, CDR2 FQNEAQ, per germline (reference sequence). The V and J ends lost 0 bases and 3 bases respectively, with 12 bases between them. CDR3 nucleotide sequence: TGTGCCAGCAGCTTAGCGAGAGGGATGCTCTACGAGCAGTACTTC. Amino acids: CASSLARGMLYEQYF.